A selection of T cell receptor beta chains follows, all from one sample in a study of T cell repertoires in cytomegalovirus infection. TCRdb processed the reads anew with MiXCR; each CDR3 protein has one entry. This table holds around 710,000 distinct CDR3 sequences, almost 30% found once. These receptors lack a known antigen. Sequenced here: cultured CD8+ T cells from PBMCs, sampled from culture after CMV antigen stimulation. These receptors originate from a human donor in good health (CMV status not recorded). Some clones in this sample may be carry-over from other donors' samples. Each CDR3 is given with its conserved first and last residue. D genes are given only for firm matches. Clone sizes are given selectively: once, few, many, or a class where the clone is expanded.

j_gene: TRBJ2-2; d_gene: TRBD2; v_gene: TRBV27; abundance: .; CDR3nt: TGTGCCAGCGCCCTTACTAGCGGGGACCTCAGAAGCGGGGAGCTGTTTTTT; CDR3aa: CASALTSGDLRSGELFF
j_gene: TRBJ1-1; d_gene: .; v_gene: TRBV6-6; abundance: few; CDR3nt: TGTGCCAGCAGTTACGAAAGGGGAACTTTCTTT; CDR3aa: CASSYERGTFF
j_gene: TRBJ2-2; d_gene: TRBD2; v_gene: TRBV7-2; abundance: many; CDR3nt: TGTGCCAGCAGCTTACCGGGACTAGCTTACGGCGGGGAGCTGTTTTTT; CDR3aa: CASSLPGLAYGGELFF
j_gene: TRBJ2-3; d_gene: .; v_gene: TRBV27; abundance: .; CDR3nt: TGTGCCAGCAGCCACTTAGGGGCAGCCTGGACAGATACGCAGTATTTT; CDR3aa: CASSHLGAAWTDTQYF
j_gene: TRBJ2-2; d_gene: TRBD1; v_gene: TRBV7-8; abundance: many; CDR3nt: TGTGCCAGCAGCTTATGGGGACAGGAGAACACCGGGGAGCTGTTTTTT; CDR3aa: CASSLWGQENTGELFF
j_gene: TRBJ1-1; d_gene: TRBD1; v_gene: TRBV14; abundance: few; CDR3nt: TGTGCCAGCAGCCAAGATCTATGGACAGGGAGAACTGAAGCTTTCTTT; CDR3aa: CASSQDLWTGRTEAFF
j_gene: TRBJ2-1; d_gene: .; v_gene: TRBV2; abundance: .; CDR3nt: TGTGCCAGCCAACTAGGGCCACAGGGTAACAATGAGCAGTTCTTC; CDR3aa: CASQLGPQGNNEQFF
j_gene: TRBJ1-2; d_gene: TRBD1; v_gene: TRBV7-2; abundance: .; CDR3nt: TGTGCCAGCAGCCCCTGGACAGGGACCTTCAACTATGGCTACACCTTC; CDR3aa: CASSPWTGTFNYGYTF
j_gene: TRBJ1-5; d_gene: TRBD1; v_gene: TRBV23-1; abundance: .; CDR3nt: TGCGCCAGCAGTCCGCAGACAGGGAGATTTCAGCCCCAGCATTTT; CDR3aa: CASSPQTGRFQPQHF
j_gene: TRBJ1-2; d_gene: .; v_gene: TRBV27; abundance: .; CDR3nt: TGTGCCAGCAGTTTATCTAGGACCGGGTACTATGGCTACACCTTC; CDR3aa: CASSLSRTGYYGYTF
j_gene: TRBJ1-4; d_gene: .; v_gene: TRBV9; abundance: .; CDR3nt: TGTGCCAGCAGCAGGACTAATGAAAAACTGTTTTTT; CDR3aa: CASSRTNEKLFF
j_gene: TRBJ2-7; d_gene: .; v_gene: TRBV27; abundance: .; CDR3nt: TGTGCCAGCCGGGGACGCATCTCCTACGAGCAGTACTTC; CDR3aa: CASRGRISYEQYF
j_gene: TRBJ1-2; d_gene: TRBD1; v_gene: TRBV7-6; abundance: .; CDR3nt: TGTGCCAGCAGCCCTGGGACAGGGGGTTTTGGCTACACCTTC; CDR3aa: CASSPGTGGFGYTF
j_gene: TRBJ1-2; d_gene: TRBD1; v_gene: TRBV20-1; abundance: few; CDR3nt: TGCAGTGCTAGAGACCTAGGACAGGGGTCCCTATATGGCTACACCTTC; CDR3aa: CSARDLGQGSLYGYTF
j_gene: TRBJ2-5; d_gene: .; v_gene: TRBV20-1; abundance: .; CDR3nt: TGCAGTGCTAGGGGGGCCCCGGACAGAACCCAAGAGACCCAGTACTTC; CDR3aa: CSARGAPDRTQETQYF
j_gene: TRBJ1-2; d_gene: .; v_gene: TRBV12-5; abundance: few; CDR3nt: TGTGCTAGTGGTTCGGGACCGTTCTATGGCTACACCTTC; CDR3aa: CASGSGPFYGYTF
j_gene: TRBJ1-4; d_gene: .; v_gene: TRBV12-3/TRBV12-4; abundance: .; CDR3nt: TGTGCCAGCAGTTTCTTGGGTTTCTCTAATGAAAAACTGTTTTTT; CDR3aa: CASSFLGFSNEKLFF
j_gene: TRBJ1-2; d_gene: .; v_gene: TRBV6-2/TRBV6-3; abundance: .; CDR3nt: TGTGCCAGCAGTCCGGACCTTTTTGGCTACACCTTC; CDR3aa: CASSPDLFGYTF
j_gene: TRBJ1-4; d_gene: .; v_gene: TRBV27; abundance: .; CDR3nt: TGTGCCAGCAGTTTTGGGACGGAGAATGAAAAACTGTTTTTT; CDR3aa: CASSFGTENEKLFF
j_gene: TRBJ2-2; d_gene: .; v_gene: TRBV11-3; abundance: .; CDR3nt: TGTGCCAGCAGCTCACCGGGACTTCACACCGGGGAGCTGTTTTTT; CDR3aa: CASSSPGLHTGELFF
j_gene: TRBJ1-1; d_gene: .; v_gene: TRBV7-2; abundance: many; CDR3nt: TGTGCCAGCAGCTTAGGGTCAGCGGGGAACACTGAAGCTTTCTTT; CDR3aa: CASSLGSAGNTEAFF
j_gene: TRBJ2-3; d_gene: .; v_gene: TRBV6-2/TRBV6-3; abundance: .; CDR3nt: TGTGCCAGCAGTTACTGGGAGGGCACAGATACGCAGTATTTT; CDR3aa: CASSYWEGTDTQYF
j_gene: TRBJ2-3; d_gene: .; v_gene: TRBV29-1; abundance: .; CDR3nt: TGCACCGAGACGTACGTCACAGATACGCAGTATTTT; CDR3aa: CTETYVTDTQYF
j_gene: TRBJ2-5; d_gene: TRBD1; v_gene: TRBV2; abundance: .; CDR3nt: TGTGCCAGCAGCCCGGGACAGGGATTGCCCCAAGAGACCCAGTACTTC; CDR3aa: CASSPGQGLPQETQYF
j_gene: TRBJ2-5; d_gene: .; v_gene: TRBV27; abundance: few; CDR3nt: TGTGCCAGCAGTTTTCTAGGGATGCAAGAGACCCAGTACTTC; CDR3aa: CASSFLGMQETQYF
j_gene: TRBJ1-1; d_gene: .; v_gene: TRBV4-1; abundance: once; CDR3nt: TGCGCCAGCAGCCAAGTCGACGGGAGGGGAGTCACTGAAGCTTTCTTT; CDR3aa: CASSQVDGRGVTEAFF
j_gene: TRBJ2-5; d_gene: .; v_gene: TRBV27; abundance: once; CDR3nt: TGTGCCAGCAGTTTAGGACAATCACTCTCTTTC; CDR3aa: CASSLGQSLSF
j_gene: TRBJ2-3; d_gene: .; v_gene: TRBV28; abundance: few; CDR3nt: TGTGCCAGCAGTTTCCCCCGACAGGAAACAGATACGCAGTATTTT; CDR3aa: CASSFPRQETDTQYF
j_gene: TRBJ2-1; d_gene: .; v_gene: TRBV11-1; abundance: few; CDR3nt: TGTGCCAGCAGCTCCACCCATGGGGCCTACAATGAGCAGTTCTTC; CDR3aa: CASSSTHGAYNEQFF
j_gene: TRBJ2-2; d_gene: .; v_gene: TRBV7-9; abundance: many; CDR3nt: TGTGCCAGCCTCCGGAGCACCGGGGAGCTGTTTTTT; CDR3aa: CASLRSTGELFF
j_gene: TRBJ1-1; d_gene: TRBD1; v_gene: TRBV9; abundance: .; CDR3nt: TGTGCCAGCAGCGTACCCTTTGGGGACAGTCCCTTTTTCCCGCCGCACACTGAAGCTTTCTTT; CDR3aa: CASSVPFGDSPFFPPHTEAFF
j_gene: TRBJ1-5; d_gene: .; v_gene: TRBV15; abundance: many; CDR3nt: TGTGCCACCAGTTTTCAGAACAGGGTCAATCAGCCCCAGCATTTT; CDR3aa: CATSFQNRVNQPQHF
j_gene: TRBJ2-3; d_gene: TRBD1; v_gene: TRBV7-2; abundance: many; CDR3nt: TGTGCCAGCAGCTCCCAAGACATCGACAGGGCAGATACGCAGTATTTT; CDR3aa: CASSSQDIDRADTQYF
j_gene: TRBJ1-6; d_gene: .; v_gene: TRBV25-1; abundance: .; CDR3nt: TGTGCCAGCTCCCGCGGCAGCTCCTATAATTCACCCCTCCACTTT; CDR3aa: CASSRGSSYNSPLHF
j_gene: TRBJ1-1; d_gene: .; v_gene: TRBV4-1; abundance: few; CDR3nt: TGCGCCAGCAGCCAGCCGGGGGGTATGGAGAACACTGAAGCTTTCTTT; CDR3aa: CASSQPGGMENTEAFF
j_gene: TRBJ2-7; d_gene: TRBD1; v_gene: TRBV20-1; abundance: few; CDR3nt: TGCAGTGCTCGCATCGTCGGGACAGGGGCCTCCTACGAGCAGTACTTC; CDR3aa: CSARIVGTGASYEQYF
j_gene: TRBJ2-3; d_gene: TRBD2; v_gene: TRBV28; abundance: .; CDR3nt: TGTGCCAGCGGACCCTCGGGGGGGAGGACAGATACGCAGTATTTT; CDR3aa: CASGPSGGRTDTQYF
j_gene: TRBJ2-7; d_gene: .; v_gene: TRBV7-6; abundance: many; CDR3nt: TGTGCCAGCAGCGCGCGACCGAATAACTACGAGCAGTACTTC; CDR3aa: CASSARPNNYEQYF
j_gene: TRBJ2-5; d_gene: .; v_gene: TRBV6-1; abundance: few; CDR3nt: TGTGCCAGCAGTGGACAGGAGGCGTACCAAGAGACCCAGTACTTC; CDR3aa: CASSGQEAYQETQYF
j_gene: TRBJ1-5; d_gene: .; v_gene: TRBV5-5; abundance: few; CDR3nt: TGTGCCAGCAGCCTACAGGGATCACTAAATGGTTGGAATCAGCCCCAGCATTTT; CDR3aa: CASSLQGSLNGWNQPQHF
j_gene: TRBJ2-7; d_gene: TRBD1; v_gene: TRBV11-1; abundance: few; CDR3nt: TGTGCCAGCAGCTTAGGGATAGGGACAGAACGGCTGGACGAGCAGTACTTC; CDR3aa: CASSLGIGTERLDEQYF